This T cell receptor (beta chain) was documented in a study of CD8+CD57+ T cells in acquired aplastic anemia. Germline values: CDR1 LNHNV, CDR2 YYDKDF (reference sequence). This CDR3 contains 19 residues. V was clipped by 2 bases and J by 6 bases; unmatched bases: 12. CDR3 and TCR beta VDJ profiling relied on genomic DNA as the template. TCRdb reprocessed the reads via MiXCR and lists one record per CDR3 protein. The data show about 18,000 distinct CDR3 sequences, 30% to 45% seen once. For sequencing, patients were chosen who had shown expansion of CD8+CD57+ cells by flow cytometry. The authors also ran sequencing on CD8+CD57+ effector memory cells taken from about 15% of the 12 patients. Findings and caveats of the study: Patients and controls were found to share some 30 CD8+ CDR3 sequences. Diversity was reduced in patient CD8+CD57+ cells relative to total CD4+ and CD8+ pools.

Points on this clonotype: The antigen remains unidentified.

This receptor was obtained from a human donor with aplastic anemia. This chain connects TRBV15 to TRBJ1-6, with 11 nucleotides matching TRBD1. Sequences were obtained from CD8+CD57+ T cells sorted from PBMCs. Subset of the sample: bead-enriched CD8+CD57+ effector memory T cells from SAA patients. CDR3 nucleotide sequence: TGTGCCACCAGCAGACCATTTCCGGGACAGGGGGTTTGTAATTCACCCCTCCACTTT. This sequence encodes CATSRPFPGQGVCNSPLHF. Based on the CDR3 plus reference TRBV15 and TRBJ1-6, the full variable domain is DAMVIQNPRYQVTQFGKPVTLSCSQTLNHNVMYWYQQKSSQAPKLLFHYYDKDFNNEADTPDNFQSRRPNTSFCFLDIRSPGLGDTAMYLCATSRPFPGQGVCNSPLHFGNGTRLTVT.